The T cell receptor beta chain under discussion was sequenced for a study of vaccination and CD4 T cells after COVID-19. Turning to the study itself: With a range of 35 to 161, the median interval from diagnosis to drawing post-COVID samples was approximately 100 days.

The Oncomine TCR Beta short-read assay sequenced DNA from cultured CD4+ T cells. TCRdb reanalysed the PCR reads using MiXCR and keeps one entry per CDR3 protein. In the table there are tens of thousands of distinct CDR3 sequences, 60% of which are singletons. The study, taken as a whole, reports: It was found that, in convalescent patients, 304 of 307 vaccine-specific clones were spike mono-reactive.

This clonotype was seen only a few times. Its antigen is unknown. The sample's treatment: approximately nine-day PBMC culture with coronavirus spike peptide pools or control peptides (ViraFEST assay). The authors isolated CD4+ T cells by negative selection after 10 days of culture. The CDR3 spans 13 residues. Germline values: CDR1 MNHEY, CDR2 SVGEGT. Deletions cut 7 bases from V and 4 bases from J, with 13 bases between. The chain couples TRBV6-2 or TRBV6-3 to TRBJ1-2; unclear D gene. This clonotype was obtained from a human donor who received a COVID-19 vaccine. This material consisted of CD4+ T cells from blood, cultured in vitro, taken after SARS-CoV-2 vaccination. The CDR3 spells CASTDVPSYGYTF. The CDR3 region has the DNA TGTGCCAGCACTGACGTACCGAGCTATGGCTACACCTTC.